Listed here is a single T cell receptor beta chain. The antigen this receptor binds is unknown. Per-base quality was not reported, and no clone a single base away is much larger than it. The sample comes from a study of cytomegalovirus exposure and HLA in healthy donors (dated by TCRdb to between 2016 and 2019). At the level of the whole study: In an earlier analysis of approximately 500 of the donors, around 300 Gb of sequence data and just under 120 million unique TCR beta sequences from about 190 million T cells were reported. An early release that covered 640 HLA-typed donors contained 250 to 350 gigabases of sequencing data and about 93 million unique TCR sequences. Of the 300 to 450 genotyped donors, approximately 82% fell in the genetic ancestry cluster associated with self-reported Caucasian donors. The study aimed to test whether cataloging public T cell receptors could reveal signatures of past pathogen exposure. The study profiled the T cell repertoires of hundreds of subjects by immunosequencing and related them to cytomegalovirus serostatus. Along with the roughly 700-subject first cohort, a separate validation cohort of more than 90 different subjects was used. To predict cytomegalovirus infection status, the study combined high-throughput TCR immunosequencing, statistical association of individual TCRs with disease status, and machine learning. In a later analysis, previously published TCR beta repertoires from 500 to 750 donors were re-analyzed and high-resolution HLA genotyping was added so that TCR occurrence patterns could be studied. Rather than drawing on any new phenotypic data, the later analysis identified candidate immune exposures from TCR beta sequences and the way those sequences occurred across donors. An earlier analysis of approximately 580 of the donors used high-throughput TCR beta sequencing to judge whether each TCR beta V gene segment behaved as functional or pseudogenic. Donor age, sex, ethnicity and CMV serostatus were compiled together with the repertoire data. In a later genetic analysis, genome-wide SNP genotypes for about 55% of the roughly 670 donors were used, and that subset was treated as a discovery cohort. All discovery cohort repertoires had been generated on a single sequencing platform. Both class I and class II loci were covered by HLA typing, at four-digit resolution. Typing coverage differed by locus: A, B, C, DRB1 and DQB1 were typed in roughly 620-630 donors, DQA1 in roughly 500, DPA1 in some 610, and DPB1 in approximately 450. Roughly 5 DR-DQ haplotypes were treated as single units for association and clustering because of strong linkage in the cohort. Across under 500 genotyped donors of the cohort, an average of approximately 200,000 unique TCR beta nucleotide sequences per donor were sequenced, and 15% to 20% of those sequences were non-productive. Results and caveats for the whole study, not just this receptor: A later analysis found that TCR association rates varied across HLA loci, with DRB1 alleles showing the most associated TCRs and HLA-C alleles the fewest. In both the original and validation cohorts, the classifier was reported to diagnose cytomegalovirus status with high specificity and sensitivity. Strong co-occurrence of HLA alleles, especially DR and DQ, made assigning TCR associations to individual alleles difficult. In vitro tests confirmed that three of the cytomegalovirus-associated TCR beta chains recognize cytomegalovirus antigens. Broadly in line with IMGT annotations, most TCR beta V segments showed up in productive rearrangements about 87% or about 30% of the time in an earlier analysis of 450 to 600 of the donors. Presence/absence analyses assumed roughly uniform sequencing depth across donors, an assumption that may not hold. Some IMGT-functional V segments, including TRBV6-2 and TRBV6-3, could not be told apart with the 87-base-pair reads, so those segments were excluded. The study listed 150 to 200 TCR beta chains as associated with cytomegalovirus. A later analysis found that HLA-associated TCR beta chains were more clonally expanded and had lower generation probabilities than equally common non-associated chains. Only TCR beta chains were sequenced in this cohort, and the absence of alpha or paired-chain data limited detectable features. The authors suggested that the approach could potentially be extended to other disease states and immunological phenotypes. A cluster of highly shared sequence variants was judged likely to represent a technical artifact of the sequencing pipeline. For the cohort, immune exposure information was limited to CMV serostatus. According to a later analysis, parvovirus B19, influenza, CMV and Epstein-Barr virus appeared linked to several top co-occurrence clusters. Because counts were too low, roughly 17 rarely observed V segments, including chromosome 9 orphons, were left out of the earlier analysis of some 640 of the donors. In a later genetic analysis, a missense DCLRE1C variant was associated with V-gene and J-gene trimming of TCR beta chains, and the association was replicated in an independent cohort. Most CMV-associated TCR beta chains appeared to be HLA-restricted in a later analysis, and the HLA associations seemed to be driven largely by CMV exposure. Linkage disequilibrium might explain the correlated functional status among segregating V segments, but an unknown experimental factor could not be excluded. Because some donors lacked HLA typing at each locus, the association tests relied only on the typed subset. A further reported finding was that TCR beta sequences accurately predicted the HLA-A and HLA-B alleles for most subjects in the first cohort. A later genetic analysis reported fewer N-insertions in productive TCRs among donors in an Asian-associated ancestry cluster than the 666-donor mean. Across donors, most TCR sequences were observed very rarely, whereas some public TCRs were present in many individuals. A later analysis associated about 17,000 TCR beta sequences with specific HLA alleles at a false discovery rate of 0.05.

The receptor library was made with the immunoSEQ multiplex PCR assay. The multiplex PCR relied on a mix of 60 forward primers for TCR Vbeta segments and 13 reverse primers for TCR Jbeta segments. The CDR3 region of rearranged TCR beta genes was amplified from genomic DNA by a multiplex PCR assay. Amplified TCR beta libraries were sequenced as 87-base-pair reads on the Illumina HiSeq System. In the authors' own workflow: In a later analysis, 77 million or so unique TCR beta chains were counted across the approximately 670 repertoires, and around 11 million of these chains were shared by at least two donors. A nearest-neighbor algorithm error-corrected the raw reads and collapsed the reads into unique sequences, merging closely related sequences to remove PCR and sequencing errors. Alignment of CDR3 sequences to IMGT reference sequences was used to assign V, D and J gene segments. For a sequence to be retained, at least a six-nucleotide match to both a V gene segment and a J gene segment was required. A rearrangement was called productive if the CDR3 had no stop codons and remained in frame with V and J, and every other rearrangement was called non-productive. Following IMGT convention, CDR3 was defined as the stretch from the second conserved V-encoded cysteine up to the conserved J-encoded phenylalanine. The earlier analysis of about 620 of the donors excluded sequences that lacked an unambiguous match to a single V gene segment. An earlier analysis of several hundred of the donors called V segments functional above 56.7% productive rearrangements and segregating when the between-donor standard deviation exceeded 5%. To diagnose cytomegalovirus status from the catalog of TCR beta chain sequences, a statistical classification framework was built. In a later analysis, TCR nucleotide sequences were compared against IMGT/GENE-DB human TR gene sequences so that V and J genes could be assigned. Using the TCRdist pipeline, a later analysis assigned CDR3 sequences along with most-parsimonious VDJ recombination scenarios. A later analysis defined each TCR beta chain by its CDR3 amino acid sequence plus V-gene family, and excluded reads lacking a unique V-gene family. A later analysis removed 500 to 600 highly shared, low-generation-probability nucleotide sequences to deal with suspected cross-contamination and a sequencing artifact. For each public chain, a later analysis derived a clonal expansion index from normalized ranks of inferred template counts within each repertoire. In a later analysis, generation probabilities were computed with a VDJ recombination model fitted to out-of-frame rearrangements, and the resulting probabilities were checked against IGoR. In a later analysis, TCR-TCR, TCR-HLA and TCR-CMV co-occurrence was scored with hypergeometric tests, and a repertoire-size bias correction was applied to TCR pairs. A later analysis estimated false discovery rates by permuting HLA or CMV assignments 20 times. A later analysis grouped co-occurring TCRs with DBSCAN, adding TCRdist sequence similarity when clustering within HLA-allele-positive subsets. For co-occurrence clustering, repertoires with fewer than 30,000 or more than 120,000 public chains were excluded, along with a handful of repertoires with anomalous nucleotide sharing. TCRdb provides this immuneACCESS table in a form limited to in-frame rearrangements. Some clones are lacking; in checked studies, under half of them reflect an unresolved V gene, and why the rest are absent is not known. Clone size and the V and J calls come from that table; the DNA yielded D and trimming. This sample gives under 120,000 clones in total; around 79% of them show up just once. The top ten clones comprise about 3% of the sample.

In total, roughly 710 healthy bone marrow donors made up the cohort. At the time of sampling, every cohort member was nominally healthy, though immune exposures that went unrecorded were likely present. The donor was CMV seronegative and belonged to the group of over 300 seronegative cohort members. Every donor gave a peripheral blood sample, and the peripheral blood mononuclear cells from that sample were used for TCR beta sequencing. Genomic DNA was extracted from the blood cell samples with the Qiagen DNeasy Blood Extraction Kit. The CDR3 sequence holds 17 residues, the cysteine and phenylalanine included. Of all the DNA, just the CDR3 is kept, 51 bases in frame from base 1. Here V drops 0 bases and J drops 1 base, and the junction holds 7 bases not matched to any gene. The germline V gene encodes CDR1 MNHEY and CDR2 SMNVEV (reference sequence).

Recombination connected TRBV27 to TRBJ2-3; 7 bases in the junction line up with TRBD2. Material for sequencing was PBMCs. The TCR was taken from a woman between 35 and 50 years old in good health and CMV-seronegative. In nucleotide form, the sequence is TGTGCCAGCAGTTTATCTGGGCTAGCGGACCGCACAGATACGCAGTATTTT. Its coded protein is CASSLSGLADRTDTQYF.